What follows are 27 T cell receptor beta chains derived from one specimen sequenced in a study of T-cell memory formation after mild COVID-19. TCRdb re-analysed the 5' RACE reads in MiXCR, keeping a single row per CDR3 protein. The repertoire holds around 250,000 distinct CDR3 sequences, with 16% as singletons. The sequencing sample was made of PBMCs or a T cell subset sorted from them (not recorded which). All receptors derive from a man aged 18-30 years who had mild COVID-19 (a few samples of this study predate the infection). Cell type and time point are not known.

This clonotype was observed a few times. The chain carries TRBV5-4 and TRBJ2-5; weak D call: TRBD2 (5 bases). V dropped 1 base and J dropped 5 bases, with 9 bases sitting between them. Germline V gene lookup returns CDR1 SGHNT and CDR2 YYREEE (reference sequence). The CDR3 loop spans 13 amino acids. The CDR3 DNA sequence: TGTGCCAGCAGCTTGTTCCCGGGGGAGACCCAGTACTTC. It is translated as CASSLFPGETQYF.

V and J are TRBV20-1 and TRBJ1-5; D is undetermined. CDR1 and CDR2 (germline): DFQATT, SNEGSKA (reference sequence). Trimming removed 6 bases from V and 0 bases from J, with 12 bases in between. The CDR3 covers 14 residues. CDR3 protein: CSAGLRYSNQPQHF. In nucleotides, the CDR3 is TGCAGTGCAGGCCTCAGGTATAGCAATCAGCCCCAGCATTTT.

This clonotype came up many times. This CDR3 is CSVVWGGTEAFF. The CDR3, as DNA: TGCAGCGTTGTTTGGGGGGGCACTGAAGCTTTCTTT. The chain is built from TRBV29-1 and TRBJ1-1; TRBD1 is a possible D gene (5 bases). The germline V gene encodes CDR1 SQVTM and CDR2 ANQGSEA. The CDR3 is 12 amino acids. Trimming left V 4 bases short and J 4 bases short, with 10 bases between.

The chain uses TRBV5-1 and TRBJ2-4; D gene uncertain. Between the trimmed V and J ends, which lost 0 bases and 5 bases, there was a span of 6 bases. Germline V lookup: CDR1 SGHRS, CDR2 YFSETQ. This CDR3 contains 13 residues. DNA of the CDR3: TGCGCCAGCAGCTTGGGGAATGAAAACATTCAGTACTTC. Protein: CASSLGNENIQYF.

The V call is TRBV12-3 or TRBV12-4, the J call TRBJ2-7; D tentatively reads TRBD1 or TRBD2 (5 bases each). The CDR3 is 13 residues long. The ends were cut back, 6 bases at V and 7 bases at J, with 16 bases in the middle. In DNA, the CDR3 is TGTGCCAGCAGACCCGGGGTGGGGGAAGAGCAGTACTTC. This translates into CASRPGVGEEQYF.

The genes are TRBV6-6 and TRBJ1-4; 10 bases align to TRBD1. The CDR3 is made up of 15 amino acids. In germline, CDR1 is MNHNY, CDR2 SVGAGI (reference sequence). V trimming: 6 bases; J trimming: 5 bases; junction bases outside the gene matches: 6. CDR3 in amino acids: CASRPRTGGNEKLFF. Here the CDR3 DNA reads TGTGCCAGCAGACCCCGGACAGGGGGGAATGAAAAACTGTTTTTT.

This sequence joins TRBV5-1 and TRBJ1-1; maybe TRBD1 (6 bases). V shed 0 bases and J shed 0 bases, with 9 bases lying between them. Germline lookup yields CDR1 SGHRS and CDR2 YFSETQ. This CDR3 has 15 residues. CDR3 DNA: TGCGCCAGCAGCTTGGGGGCAGGGGTGAACACTGAAGCTTTCTTT. Protein product: CASSLGAGVNTEAFF.

The chain combines TRBV12-3 or TRBV12-4 with TRBJ2-1; D is possibly TRBD2 (6 bases). This CDR3 has 13 amino acids. V was trimmed by 9 bases and J by 4 bases, leaving 13 bases between them. The DNA for the CDR3 is TGTGCCAGTGCGGGACTGATTTACAATGAGCAGTTCTTC. Its protein is CASAGLIYNEQFF.

V is TRBV3-1 and J is TRBJ2-1; 7 positions agree with TRBD1. V lost 8 bases to trimming and J lost 3 bases; unmatched junction nucleotides: 10. Germline V gene lookup returns CDR1 LGHDT and CDR2 YNNKEL (reference sequence). The CDR3 runs to 15 residues. CDR3 in amino acids: CASQTGDGNYNEQFF. DNA for the CDR3: TGTGCCAGCCAAACAGGGGATGGTAACTACAATGAGCAGTTCTTC.

This clonotype was detected a few times. This chain joins TRBV6-5 and TRBJ1-1; no clear D gene. This CDR3 has 17 amino acids. Trimming took off 0 bases at V and 5 bases at J, with 19 bases between the two ends. CDR1 MNHEY and CDR2 SVGAGI come from the germline V gene. In DNA, the CDR3 is TGTGCCAGCAGTTACTCCGCCGACTTACCCCGGCCTACTGAAGCTTTCTTT. It encodes CASSYSADLPRPTEAFF.

This clonotype was counted a few times. The chain recombines TRBV5-1 with TRBJ1-1; 11 bases match TRBD1. CDR3 length: 15 residues. CDR1 and CDR2 from the germline V gene are SGHRS and YFSETQ. V lost 4 bases and J lost 4; bases outside the gene matches: 6. CDR3 sequence: CASSPGTGGGTEAFF. CDR3 nucleotide sequence: TGCGCCAGCAGCCCCGGGACAGGGGGAGGCACTGAAGCTTTCTTT.

This clonotype was counted a few times. The rearrangement joins TRBV10-3 to TRBJ2-3; D possibly corresponds to TRBD1 (5 bases). V was clipped by 4 bases and J by 2 bases, with 10 bases between them. The length of the CDR3 is 14 residues. Germline V gene data show CDR1 as ENHRY and CDR2 as SYGVKD. The CDR3 reads CAISVGRDTDTQYF. Written as DNA, the CDR3 is TGTGCCATCAGTGTCGGCAGGGACACAGATACGCAGTATTTT.

The V call is TRBV25-1, the J call TRBJ2-3; D not certain. The CDR3 is 13 residues long. The V gene's germline CDR1 is MGHDK and CDR2 SYGVNS. V was clipped by 8 bases and J by 2 bases, with 11 bases between them. CDR3 protein: CASGWKLTDTQYF. The CDR3 DNA is TGTGCCAGCGGGTGGAAACTCACAGATACGCAGTATTTT.

The chain uses TRBV20-1 and TRBJ2-1; D remains unclear. The CDR3 loop spans 12 amino acids. Germline lookup yields CDR1 DFQATT and CDR2 SNEGSKA (reference sequence). V lost 7 bases and J lost 2, with 9 bases in between. The CDR3 DNA sequence: TGCAGTGGCCCTGGGACCTACAATGAGCAGTTCTTC. Translated: CSGPGTYNEQFF.

This clonotype was picked up many times. This sequence joins TRBV7-3 and TRBJ2-1; no clear D gene. CDR3 length: 11 amino acids. CDR1 SGHTA and CDR2 FQGTGA come from the germline V gene. V lost 2 bases and J 10 bases, leaving 6 bases between the germline ends. This CDR3 is CASSLGSEQFF. The CDR3, as DNA: TGTGCCAGCAGCTTAGGGTCGGAGCAGTTCTTC.

This clonotype was counted between two and nine times. This rearrangement joins TRBV12-3 or TRBV12-4 to TRBJ1-2; maybe TRBD1 (6 bases). V was pared by 6 bases and J by 6 bases, with 17 bases between. CDR3 length: 14 residues. The CDR3 coding sequence is TGTGCCAGCAGCTATTCCGCGGGGGCGAATGGCTACACCTTC. Its translation: CASSYSAGANGYTF.

The chain employs TRBV6-5 and TRBJ2-7; the D is unclear. V was trimmed by 9 bases and J by 12 bases, leaving 9 bases between them. The CDR3 spans 8 residues. Per germline, CDR1 MNHEY and CDR2 SVGAGI. The CDR3 sequence: CARPMGYF. The DNA for the CDR3 is TGTGCCAGGCCGATGGGGTACTTC.

At least ten counts were recorded for this clonotype. The chain carries TRBV20-1 and TRBJ1-2; D possibly corresponds to TRBD1 (5 bases). V gave up 6 bases and J gave up 4 bases, with 15 bases separating them. The germline gives CDR1 DFQATT, CDR2 SNEGSKA (reference sequence). This CDR3 has 13 amino acids. The CDR3 spells CSATAGLLYGYTF. The DNA of the CDR3 is TGCAGTGCCACGGCGGGGCTCCTCTATGGCTACACCTTC.

This sequence joins TRBV4-3 and TRBJ1-6; D is ambiguous. The CDR3 covers 15 residues. Trimming left V 0 bases short and J 1 base short, with 4 bases between. Germline values: CDR1 LGHNA, CDR2 YSLEER. CDR3 DNA sequence: TGCGCCAGCAGCCAAGAGGTATCCTATAATTCACCCCTCCACTTT. Protein product: CASSQEVSYNSPLHF.

The table lists this clonotype with a few counts. The chain carries TRBV6-5 and TRBJ2-7; D not resolved. Trimming shortened V by 4 bases and J by 0 bases, and 10 bases separated the two germline ends. The germline CDR1 and CDR2 sequences are MNHEY and SVGAGI. The CDR3 loop spans 14 amino acids. The CDR3 nucleotides read TGTGCCAGCAGTTCCCCTGACCCCTCCTACGAGCAGTACTTC. Amino acids: CASSSPDPSYEQYF.

J is TRBJ2-3 and V is TRBV6-1; D is uncertain. Germline assignment: CDR1 MNHNS and CDR2 SASEGT. V was shortened by 4 bases and J by 4 bases, with 6 bases between the two germline ends. CDR3 length equals 12 residues. The CDR3 DNA sequence: TGTGCCAGCAGTGTTAGGCCAGATACGCAGTATTTT. Protein: CASSVRPDTQYF.

This clonotype has only a few counts. The chain uses TRBV29-1 and TRBJ2-5, with D possibly matching TRBD1 (5 bases). The CDR3 runs 15 residues. Trimming shortened V by 0 bases and J by 4 bases, and 15 bases separated the two germline ends. Germline V lookup: CDR1 SQVTM, CDR2 ANQGSEA. CDR3 residues: CSVEDLVGARETQYF. The CDR3 nucleotides read TGCAGCGTTGAAGATCTTGTAGGGGCTCGAGAGACCCAGTACTTC.

V and J are TRBV5-1 and TRBJ1-2, with D hard to call. The V end lost 0 bases, the J end lost 8 bases, and 8 bases lay between the germline ends. The CDR3 sequence is 12 residues long. CDR1 and CDR2 (germline): SGHRS, YFSETQ. The CDR3 DNA reads TGCGCCAGCAGCTTGGCCAGGCGGGGCTACACCTTC. It yields the protein CASSLARRGYTF.

The rearrangement links TRBV6-5 to TRBJ1-1; D not certain. The CDR3 has 14 residues. Deletions cut 2 bases from V and 4 bases from J, with 11 bases between. Germline-derived CDR1 and CDR2 are MNHEY and SVGAGI. The CDR3 is CASSYVGRATEAFF. In DNA, the CDR3 is TGTGCCAGCAGTTACGTAGGGAGGGCCACTGAAGCTTTCTTT.

This clonotype was detected a few times. This rearrangement joins TRBV6-2 or TRBV6-3 to TRBJ2-7; 9 nucleotides align to TRBD1. Looked up from germline, CDR1 is MNHEY and CDR2 is SVGEGT. The V gene end was trimmed by 10 bases and the J gene end by 3 bases; junction bases not matched to a gene: 7. This CDR3 region has 13 residues. The CDR3: CATSGDRDYEQYF. The CDR3 DNA reads as TGTGCCACCTCAGGGGACAGGGACTACGAGCAGTACTTC.

The chain uses TRBV9 and TRBJ2-3; 11 bases fit TRBD2. This CDR3 spans 17 amino acids. The J segment lost 0 bases and the V segment lost 4 bases, leaving 7 bases of the junction unmatched. CDR1 and CDR2 from the germline V gene are SGDLS and YYNGEE. In DNA, the CDR3 is TGTGCCAGCAGCCCCCGGGCTAGCGGGGGGAGCACAGATACGCAGTATTTT. It encodes CASSPRASGGSTDTQYF.

This clonotype was observed a few times. V is TRBV5-4 and J is TRBJ2-3, with D unresolved. Germline CDR1 reads SGHNT; CDR2 reads YYREEE (reference sequence). This CDR3 is 13 amino acids long. Trimming shortened V by 0 bases and J by 4 bases, and 6 bases separated the two germline ends. The CDR3 DNA sequence: TGTGCCAGCAGCTTGGGACCCCCAGATACGCAGTATTTT. It yields the protein CASSLGPPDTQYF.